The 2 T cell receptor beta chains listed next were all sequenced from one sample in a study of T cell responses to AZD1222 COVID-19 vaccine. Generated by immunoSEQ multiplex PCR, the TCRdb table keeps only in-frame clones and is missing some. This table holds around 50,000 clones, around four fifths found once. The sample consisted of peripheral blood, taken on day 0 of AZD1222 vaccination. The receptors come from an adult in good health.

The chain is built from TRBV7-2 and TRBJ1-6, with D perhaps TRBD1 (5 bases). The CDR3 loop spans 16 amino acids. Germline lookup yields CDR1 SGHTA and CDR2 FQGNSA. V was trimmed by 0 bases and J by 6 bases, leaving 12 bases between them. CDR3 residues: CASSLARGARNSPLHF. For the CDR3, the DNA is TGTGCCAGCAGCTTAGCGCGAGGGGCGCGTAATTCACCCCTCCACTTT.

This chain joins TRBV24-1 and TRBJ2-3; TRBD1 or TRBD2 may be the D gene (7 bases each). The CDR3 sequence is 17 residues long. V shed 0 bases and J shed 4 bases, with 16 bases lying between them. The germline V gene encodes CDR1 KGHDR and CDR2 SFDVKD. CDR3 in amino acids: CATSDLGTRGGADTQYF. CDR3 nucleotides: TGTGCCACCAGTGATTTGGGTACCAGGGGGGGAGCAGATACGCAGTATTTT.